A single sample is the source of the 11 T cell receptor beta chains below, sequenced in a study of identical twins (dated by TCRdb to the mid-2010s). Libraries came from 5' RACE. Sequencing took place on an Illumina HiSeq 2000. The public reads were run again by TCRdb, first through fastp at Q25 and then through MiXCR, and only productive beta chains were kept. Merged by CDR3 protein, the rows form single entries marked with the most common genes and DNA. Across this sample there are some 730,000 distinct CDR3 sequences, with around a sixth seen only once. Around 14% of the sample belongs to the ten largest clones. The sample was also linked to a second study, of T cells expressing NK-cell markers.

The sequencing input was PBMCs. The receptors stem from a woman under 30 in good health.

This chain uses TRBV5-5 with TRBJ2-1; 12 nucleotides align to TRBD2. CDR1 SGHKS and CDR2 YYEKEE come from the germline V gene (reference sequence). The CDR3 sequence is 17 residues long. Germline trimming cut 0 bases from V and 5 bases from J; bases unmatched to any gene: 6. CDR3 bases: TGTGCCAGCAGCTTGGTCCTGACTAGCGGGAGAGACAATGAGCAGTTCTTC. Its protein product is CASSLVLTSGRDNEQFF.

CDR3 DNA: TGTGCCAGCTCACCCTCTTCGACAGGGTGGGAGCAGTACTTC. This translates into CASSPSSTGWEQYF. The chain combines TRBV18 with TRBJ2-7, with 7 bases identical to TRBD1. This CDR3 has 14 residues. Germline V gives CDR1 KGHSH, CDR2 LQKENI. V lost 3 bases to trimming and J lost 7 bases; unmatched junction nucleotides: 9.

This sequence joins TRBV6-2 or TRBV6-3 and TRBJ2-7; D assignment may be TRBD1 or TRBD2 (5 bases each). V was cut by 4 bases and J by 1 base, with 29 bases left in between. CDR3 length: 20 amino acids. Germline V gene sequence: CDR1 MNHEY, CDR2 SVGEGT. Here the CDR3 DNA reads TGTGCCAGCAGTTTCGCTCCGGGACGCGTCTACCCGGAGTTGTCCTACGAGCAGTACTTC. This codes for CASSFAPGRVYPELSYEQYF.

This clonotype was recorded a few times. The chain uses TRBV11-1 and TRBJ2-1; TRBD2 matches at 8 bases. Germline V gene sequence: CDR1 SGHAT, CDR2 FQDESV (reference sequence). The CDR3 totals 18 residues. V gave up 7 bases and J gave up 5 bases; unmatched junction bases: 19. Here the CDR3 reads CASTLLRSGGSQDNEQFF. The CDR3 DNA sequence: TGTGCCAGCACCCTACTACGGTCGGGAGGGTCCCAGGACAATGAGCAGTTCTTC.

J is TRBJ2-1 and V is TRBV6-1, with 9 bases lining up with TRBD2. V was clipped by 7 bases and J by 4 bases; unmatched bases: 8. Germline assignment: CDR1 MNHNS and CDR2 SASEGT. This CDR3 comprises 15 residues. The CDR3: CASNRERGAYNEQFF. Written as DNA, the CDR3 is TGTGCCAGCAACAGAGAGCGGGGGGCATACAATGAGCAGTTCTTC.

The chain joins TRBV20-1 to TRBJ1-6; TRBD1 aligns across 8 bases. Germline V gene sequence: CDR1 DFQATT, CDR2 SNEGSKA (reference sequence). CDR3 length: 15 residues. Trimming at V came to 5 bases and at J to 5 bases, leaving 8 bases not matched to a gene. The CDR3 protein is CSAGDRTGNNSPLHF. The CDR3 bases are TGCAGTGCTGGGGACAGGACAGGGAATAATTCACCCCTCCACTTT.

The chain employs TRBV12-5 and TRBJ1-2, with D perhaps TRBD1 (6 bases). The CDR3 runs 16 residues. Germline V gene lookup returns CDR1 LGHNT and CDR2 FRNRAP. V lost 9 bases, J lost 0 bases, and 20 bases lay in between. The DNA of the CDR3 is TGTGCTAGCCGTCCACGGTTGGGGACAACTAACTATGGCTACACCTTC. Its translation is CASRPRLGTTNYGYTF.

The chain couples TRBV11-2 to TRBJ2-1; D perhaps matches TRBD2 (7 bases). V was shortened by 5 bases and J by 6 bases, with 17 bases between the two germline ends. Germline V gene data show CDR1 as SGHAT and CDR2 as FQNNGV. The CDR3 loop spans 15 amino acids. The CDR3, as DNA: TGTGCCAGCAGCCGGGGGGCGGGGATAGGCAATGAGCAGTTCTTC. Residues: CASSRGAGIGNEQFF.

This chain links TRBV20-1 with TRBJ2-5; D could derive from TRBD1 or TRBD2 (5 bases each). Germline CDR1 reads DFQATT; CDR2 reads SNEGSKA (reference sequence). The V gene lost 3 bases and the J gene lost 5 bases, with 10 bases spanning the gap. The CDR3 has 12 amino acids. As DNA, the CDR3 is TGCAGTGCTAGGGGGGACCGGGAGACCCAGTACTTC. Translated, it gives CSARGDRETQYF.

The V gene is TRBV6-2 or TRBV6-3, the J gene TRBJ2-7, with D hard to call. Trimming shortened V by 7 bases and J by 7 bases, and 11 bases separated the two germline ends. The germline V gene encodes CDR1 MNHEY and CDR2 SVGEGT. The CDR3 extends over 11 amino acids. The CDR3 DNA is TGTGCCAGCAACACCCCTGGGGAGCAGTACTTC. Protein: CASNTPGEQYF.

The chain combines TRBV6-5 with TRBJ2-1; the match to TRBD2 covers 9 bases. Unmatched junction bases numbered 11, after V lost 4 bases and J lost 7 bases. Per germline, CDR1 MNHEY and CDR2 SVGAGI. This CDR3 has 16 amino acids. The CDR3: CASSSDLAGGPNEQFF. DNA for the CDR3: TGTGCCAGCAGTTCGGACCTCGCGGGAGGGCCTAATGAGCAGTTCTTC.